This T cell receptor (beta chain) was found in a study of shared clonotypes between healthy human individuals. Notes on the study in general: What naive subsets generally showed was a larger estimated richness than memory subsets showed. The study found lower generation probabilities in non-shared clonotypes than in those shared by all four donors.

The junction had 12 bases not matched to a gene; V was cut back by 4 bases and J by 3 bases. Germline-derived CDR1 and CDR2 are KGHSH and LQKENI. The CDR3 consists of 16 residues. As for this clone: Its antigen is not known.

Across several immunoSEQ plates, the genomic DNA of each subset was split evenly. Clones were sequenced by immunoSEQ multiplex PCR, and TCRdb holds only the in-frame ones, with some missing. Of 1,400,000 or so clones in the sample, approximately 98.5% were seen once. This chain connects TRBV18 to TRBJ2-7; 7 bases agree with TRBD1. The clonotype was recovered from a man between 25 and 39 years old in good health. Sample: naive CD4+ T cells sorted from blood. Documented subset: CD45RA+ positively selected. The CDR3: CASSLKRQGNFYEQYF. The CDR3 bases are TGTGCCAGCTCACTCAAACGACAGGGAAATTTCTACGAGCAGTACTTC.